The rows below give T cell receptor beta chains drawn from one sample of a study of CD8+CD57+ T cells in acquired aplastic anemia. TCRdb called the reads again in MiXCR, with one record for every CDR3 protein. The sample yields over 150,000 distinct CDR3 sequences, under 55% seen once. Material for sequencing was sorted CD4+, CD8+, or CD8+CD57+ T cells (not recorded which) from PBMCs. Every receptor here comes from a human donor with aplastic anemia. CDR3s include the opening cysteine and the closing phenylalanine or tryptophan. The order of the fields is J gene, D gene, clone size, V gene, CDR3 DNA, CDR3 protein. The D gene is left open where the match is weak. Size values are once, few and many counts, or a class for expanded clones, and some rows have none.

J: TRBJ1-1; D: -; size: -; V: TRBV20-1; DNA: TGCAGTGCTAGGGAGGCCACTGGGGGTATGAACACTGAAGCTTTCTTT; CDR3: CSAREATGGMNTEAFF
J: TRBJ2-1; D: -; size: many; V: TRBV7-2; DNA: TGTGCCAGCAGCTTAGGTTCAGTTATACATGAGCAGTTCTTC; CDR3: CASSLGSVIHEQFF
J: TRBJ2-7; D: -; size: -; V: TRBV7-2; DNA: TGTGCCAGCAAGGCGGCTAGCGCCTACGAGCAGTACTTC; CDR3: CASKAASAYEQYF
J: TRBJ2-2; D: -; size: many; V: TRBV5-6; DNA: TGTGCCAGCAGCTTCCGGGATCTCAACACCGGGGAGCTGTTTTTT; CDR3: CASSFRDLNTGELFF
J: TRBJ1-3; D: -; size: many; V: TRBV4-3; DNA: TGCGCCAGCAGCCAAGATTGGGACGCCGGAAACACCATATATTTT; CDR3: CASSQDWDAGNTIYF
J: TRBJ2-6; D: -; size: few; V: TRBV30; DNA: TGTGCCTGGAGTCGCACAGGCCTCTCTGGGGCCAACGTCCTGACTTTC; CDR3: CAWSRTGLSGANVLTF
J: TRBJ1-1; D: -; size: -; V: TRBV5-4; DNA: TGTGCCAGCAGCTTGCCCCTAGGGGGGGCAGACACTGAAGCTTTCTTT; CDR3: CASSLPLGGADTEAFF
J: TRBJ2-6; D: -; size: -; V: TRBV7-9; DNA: TGTGCCAGCAGCCCACCCCGCTCTGGGGCCAACGTCCTGACTTTC; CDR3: CASSPPRSGANVLTF
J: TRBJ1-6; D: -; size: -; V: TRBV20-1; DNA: TGCAGTGCTAGAGCTACCGCTGAATCACCCCTCCACTTT; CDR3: CSARATAESPLHF
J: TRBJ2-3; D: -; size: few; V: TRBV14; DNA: TGTGCCAGCAGCTCCGACAGCACAGATACGCAGTATTTT; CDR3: CASSSDSTDTQYF
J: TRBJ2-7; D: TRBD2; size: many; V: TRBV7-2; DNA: TGTGCCAGCAGCTACTCTAGCGGGATTAATTCCGAGCAGTACTTC; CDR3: CASSYSSGINSEQYF
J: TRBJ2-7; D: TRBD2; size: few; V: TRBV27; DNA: TGTGCCAGCAGTTTATGGCGGACTAGCGGGATCAACGAGCAGTACTTC; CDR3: CASSLWRTSGINEQYF
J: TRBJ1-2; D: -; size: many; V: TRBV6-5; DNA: TGTGCCAGCAGTTACTCCGAACTCGAGGGCTATGGCTACACCTTC; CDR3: CASSYSELEGYGYTF
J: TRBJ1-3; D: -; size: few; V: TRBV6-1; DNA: TGTGCCAGCAGTGAATATGGAGGGGCGGTCATATATTTT; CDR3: CASSEYGGAVIYF
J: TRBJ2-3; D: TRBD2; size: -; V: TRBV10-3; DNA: TGTGCCATCAAGGAGACTAGCGGGAGGCGGGATACGCAGTATTTT; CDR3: CAIKETSGRRDTQYF
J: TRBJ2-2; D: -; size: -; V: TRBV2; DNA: TGTGCCAGCAGTGAGGTCCAGGGTGCCACCGGGGAGCTGTTTTTT; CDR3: CASSEVQGATGELFF